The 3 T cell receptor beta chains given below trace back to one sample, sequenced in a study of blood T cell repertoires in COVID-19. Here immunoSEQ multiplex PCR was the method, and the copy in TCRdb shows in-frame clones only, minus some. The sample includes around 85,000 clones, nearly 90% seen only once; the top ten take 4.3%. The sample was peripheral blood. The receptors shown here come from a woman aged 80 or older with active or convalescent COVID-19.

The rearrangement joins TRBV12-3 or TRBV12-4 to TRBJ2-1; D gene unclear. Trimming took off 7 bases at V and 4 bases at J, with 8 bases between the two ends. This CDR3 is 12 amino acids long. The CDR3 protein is CASIWRYNEQFF. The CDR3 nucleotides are TGTGCCAGCATCTGGAGATACAATGAGCAGTTCTTC.

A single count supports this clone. The CDR3 protein is CASSVGQGRYEQYF. The CDR3 region has the DNA TGTGCCAGCAGTGTCGGTCAGGGAAGGTACGAGCAGTACTTC. V and J are TRBV2 and TRBJ2-7, with a weak D call TRBD1 (5 bases). Germline assignment: CDR1 SNHLY and CDR2 FYNNEI. Deletions cut 4 bases from V and 4 bases from J, with 14 bases between. The CDR3 contains 14 residues.

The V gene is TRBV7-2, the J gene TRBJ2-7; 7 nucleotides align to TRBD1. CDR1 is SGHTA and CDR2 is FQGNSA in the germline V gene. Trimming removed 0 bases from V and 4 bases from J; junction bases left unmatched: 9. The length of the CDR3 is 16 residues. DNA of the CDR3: TGTGCCAGCAGCTTAGCGACAGGGTCCTTCGGGTACGAGCAGTACTTC. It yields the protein CASSLATGSFGYEQYF.